The following is a TCR beta chain sequence with its context. Its specificity is unknown. The V segment lost 3 bases and the J segment 2 bases; nucleotides outside the gene matches: 7. The CDR3 length is 15 residues. CDR1 is SGHRS, CDR2 YFSETQ, per germline. This entry comes from a study of OX40 agonist ivuxolimab in advanced cancers. Study-wide background: Aged about 23 to 80 with a mean of approximately 57 years, they were about 78% male. Points from the study as a whole: Both CD4+ and CD8+ T cell populations in blood had undergone clonal expansion by week 6 at 0.1 to 3.0 mg/kg.

The assay was immunoSEQ multiplex PCR, and TCRdb's table has in-frame clones only and misses some. The sample carries 74,000 or so clones, 89% recorded once. The sequence derives from an adult with an advanced solid tumor such as melanoma, head and neck, liver or kidney cancer. V gene TRBV5-1 combines with J gene TRBJ1-2, with 7 bases matching TRBD1. The sequenced sample was CD4+ or CD8+ T cells sorted from blood, obtained in a trial of the OX40 agonist ivuxolimab. The CDR3 here is CASSSNRGLNYGYTF. As DNA, the CDR3 is TGCGCCAGCAGCTCTAACAGGGGCCTGAACTATGGCTACACCTTC.